The 12 T cell receptor beta chains below were found in one sample sequenced in a study of response to subunit inactivated influenza vaccine. TCRdb ran MiXCR on the RT-PCR reads and lists one entry per CDR3 protein. The sample holds a few hundred thousand distinct CDR3 sequences; approximately 14% are singletons and the top ten take roughly 11%. Specimen: PBMCs from blood, collected about 12 days after vaccination. The origin of the receptors is a man aged 50-59 years who received an inactivated influenza vaccine.

This clonotype was detected only a few times. This chain connects TRBV18 to TRBJ1-6; a weak D match, TRBD1 (6 bases). The V end was cut by 3 bases, the J end by 5 bases, with 14 bases between. This CDR3 is built from 16 residues. CDR1 KGHSH and CDR2 LQKENI come from the germline V gene. CDR3 protein: CASSPRDTPNNSPLHF. The DNA of the CDR3 is TGTGCCAGCTCACCGAGGGACACGCCGAATAATTCACCCCTCCACTTT. The full variable domain, its missing parts supplied by reference TRBV18 and TRBJ1-6, is NAGVMQNPRHLVRRRGQEARLRCSPMKGHSHVYWYRQLPEEGLKFMVYLQKENIIDESGMPKERFSAEFPKEGPSILRIQQVVRGDSAAYFCASSPRDTPNNSPLHFGNGTRLTVT.

This clonotype has at least ten counts. The chain recombines TRBV6-5 with TRBJ2-2; 7 nucleotides agree with TRBD2. Per the germline V gene, CDR1 is MNHEY and CDR2 is SVGAGI. J lost 10 bases, V lost 4 bases, and 12 bases had no gene match. The CDR3 covers 15 residues. The chain's CDR3 is CASSSLRGGSVELFF. The CDR3 DNA is TGTGCCAGCAGTTCCCTCCGCGGGGGTAGTGTGGAGCTGTTTTTT.

The chain employs TRBV6-2 or TRBV6-3 and TRBJ1-1; D call uncertain. The CDR3 contains 12 residues. Germline assignment: CDR1 MNHEY and CDR2 SVGEGT. V lost 4 bases, J lost 7 bases, and 10 bases lay in between. The chain's CDR3 is CASSLLGHEAFF. The CDR3 DNA is TGTGCCAGCAGTTTATTGGGTCATGAAGCTTTCTTT.

V is TRBV18 and J is TRBJ2-3; 7 bases line up with TRBD2. Trimming removed 7 bases from V and 6 bases from J; junction bases left unmatched: 13. This CDR3 region has 15 residues. Germline V gene sequence: CDR1 KGHSH, CDR2 LQKENI. DNA for the CDR3: TGTGCCAGCTTCCCAACCCTAGCGGAAGCCGATACGCAGTATTTT. Translated: CASFPTLAEADTQYF.

V is TRBV12-3 or TRBV12-4 and J is TRBJ2-1; a weak D match, TRBD2 (6 bases). V lost 0 bases, J lost 0 bases, and 15 bases lay in between. The CDR3 spans 18 residues. The DNA of the CDR3 is TGTGCCAGCAGTTTAGCCATACAGCGGGCCCGCTCCTACAATGAGCAGTTCTTC. This encodes CASSLAIQRARSYNEQFF.

In its sample, this clonotype was seen a few times. The CDR3 spells CSAMRETQYF. The CDR3 DNA reads as TGCAGTGCTATGAGAGAGACCCAGTACTTC. V usage is TRBV20-1 and J usage is TRBJ2-5; the D is unclear. This CDR3 is built from 10 residues. V was pared by 4 bases and J by 4 bases, with 4 bases between. Per the germline V gene, CDR1 is DFQATT and CDR2 is SNEGSKA (reference sequence).

V and J are TRBV5-1 and TRBJ2-1, with D unresolved. CDR1 is SGHRS, CDR2 YFSETQ, per germline. Trimming removed 0 bases at V and 0 bases at J, with 10 bases between. This CDR3 has 16 amino acids. The CDR3 nucleotides read TGCGCCAGCAGCTTGGCCGGAATATCCTCCTACAATGAGCAGTTCTTC. It yields the protein CASSLAGISSYNEQFF.

The table lists this clonotype with many counts. This chain connects TRBV5-5 to TRBJ1-5, with TRBD1 matching over 7 bases. The CDR3 extends over 17 amino acids. The trim removed 9 bases at V and 6 bases at J, leaving 21 bases unmatched. The germline V gene has CDR1 SGHKS and CDR2 YYEKEE (reference sequence). The CDR3 DNA reads as TGTGCCATCAAACCGGGACAGTCCCGTCGAGTCTGTCAGCCCCAGCATTTT. It specifies CAIKPGQSRRVCQPQHF.

Only a few counts were recorded for this clonotype. The chain combines TRBV4-2 with TRBJ1-3; D is perhaps TRBD1 (5 bases). V gave up 0 bases and J gave up 1 base, with 10 bases separating them. CDR1 LGHNA and CDR2 YNFKEQ come from the germline V gene. CDR3 size: 16 residues. The CDR3 here is CASSQDVAGSGNTIYF. In nucleotides, the CDR3 is TGTGCCAGCAGCCAAGATGTGGCAGGGTCTGGAAACACCATATATTTT.

This clonotype was observed a few times. This chain links TRBV5-1 with TRBJ1-2, with 9 bases that match TRBD1. Trimming removed 4 bases from V and 2 bases from J; junction bases left unmatched: 6. CDR3 length: 15 residues. Germline values: CDR1 SGHRS, CDR2 YFSETQ. The CDR3 DNA sequence: TGCGCCAGCAGCACGGGACAGGGTTCCAACTATGGCTACACCTTC. Translation: CASSTGQGSNYGYTF.

The chain carries TRBV10-3 and TRBJ1-1; no clear D gene. V was pared by 0 bases and J by 0 bases, with 14 bases between. Germline assignment: CDR1 ENHRY and CDR2 SYGVKD. There are 17 residues in the CDR3. The CDR3 spells CAISESADRRLNTEAFF. DNA of the CDR3: TGTGCCATCAGTGAGTCGGCGGACCGCCGGTTGAACACTGAAGCTTTCTTT.

This chain connects TRBV30 to TRBJ1-5; D ambiguous. Germline-derived CDR1 and CDR2 are GTSNPN and SVGIG (reference sequence). CDR3 length: 12 residues. V was cut by 3 bases and J by 2 bases, with 5 bases left in between. This CDR3 is CAWSSGNQPQHF. CDR3 sequence (DNA): TGTGCCTGGAGCTCTGGCAATCAGCCCCAGCATTTT.